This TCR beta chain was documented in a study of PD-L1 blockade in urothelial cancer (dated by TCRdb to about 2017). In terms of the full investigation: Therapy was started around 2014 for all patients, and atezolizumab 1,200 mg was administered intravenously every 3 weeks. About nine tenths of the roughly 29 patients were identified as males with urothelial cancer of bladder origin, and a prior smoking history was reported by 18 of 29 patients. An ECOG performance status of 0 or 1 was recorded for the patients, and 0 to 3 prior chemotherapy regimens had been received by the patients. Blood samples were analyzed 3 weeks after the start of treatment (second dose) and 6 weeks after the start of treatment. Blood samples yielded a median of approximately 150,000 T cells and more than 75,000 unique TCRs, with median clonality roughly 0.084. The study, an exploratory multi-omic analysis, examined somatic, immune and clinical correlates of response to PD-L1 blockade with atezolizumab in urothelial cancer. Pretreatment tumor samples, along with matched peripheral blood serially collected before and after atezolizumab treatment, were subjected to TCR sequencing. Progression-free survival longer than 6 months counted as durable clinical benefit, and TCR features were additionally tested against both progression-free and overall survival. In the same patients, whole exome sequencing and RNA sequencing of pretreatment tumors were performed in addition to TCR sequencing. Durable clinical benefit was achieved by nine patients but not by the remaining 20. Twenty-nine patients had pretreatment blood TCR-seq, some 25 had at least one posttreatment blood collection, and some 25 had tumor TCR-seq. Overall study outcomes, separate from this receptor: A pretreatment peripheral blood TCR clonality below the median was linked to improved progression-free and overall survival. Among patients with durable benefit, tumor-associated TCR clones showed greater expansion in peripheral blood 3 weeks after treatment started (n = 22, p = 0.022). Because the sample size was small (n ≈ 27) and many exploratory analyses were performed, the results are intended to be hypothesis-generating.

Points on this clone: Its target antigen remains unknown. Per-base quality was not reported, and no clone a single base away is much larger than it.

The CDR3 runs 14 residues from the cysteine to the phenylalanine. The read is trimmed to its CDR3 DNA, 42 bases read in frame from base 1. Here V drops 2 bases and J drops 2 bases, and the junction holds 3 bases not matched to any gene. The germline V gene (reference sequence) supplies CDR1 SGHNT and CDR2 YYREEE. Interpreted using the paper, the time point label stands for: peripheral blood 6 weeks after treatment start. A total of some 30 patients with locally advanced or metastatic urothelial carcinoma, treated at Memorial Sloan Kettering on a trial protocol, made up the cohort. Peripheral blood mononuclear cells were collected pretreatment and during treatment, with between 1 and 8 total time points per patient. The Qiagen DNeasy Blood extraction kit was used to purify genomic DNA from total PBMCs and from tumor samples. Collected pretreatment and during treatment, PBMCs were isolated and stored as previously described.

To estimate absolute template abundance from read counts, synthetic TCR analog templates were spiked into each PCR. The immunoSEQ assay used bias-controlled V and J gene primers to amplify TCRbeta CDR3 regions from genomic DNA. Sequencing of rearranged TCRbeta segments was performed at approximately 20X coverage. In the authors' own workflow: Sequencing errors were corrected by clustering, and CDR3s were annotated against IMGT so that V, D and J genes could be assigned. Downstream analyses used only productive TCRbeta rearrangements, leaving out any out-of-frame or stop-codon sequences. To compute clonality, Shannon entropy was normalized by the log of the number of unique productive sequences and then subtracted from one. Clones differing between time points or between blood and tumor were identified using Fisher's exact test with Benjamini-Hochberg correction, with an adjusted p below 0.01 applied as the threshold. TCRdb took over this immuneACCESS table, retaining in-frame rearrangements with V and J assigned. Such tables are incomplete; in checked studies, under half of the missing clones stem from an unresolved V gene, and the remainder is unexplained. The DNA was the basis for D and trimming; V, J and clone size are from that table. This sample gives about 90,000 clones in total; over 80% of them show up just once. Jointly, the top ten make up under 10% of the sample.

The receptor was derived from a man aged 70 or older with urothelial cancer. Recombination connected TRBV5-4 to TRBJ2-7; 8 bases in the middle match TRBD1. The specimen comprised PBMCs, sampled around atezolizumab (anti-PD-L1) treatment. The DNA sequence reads TGTGCCAGCAGCTTCGACAGGGGAGCCTACGAGCAGTACTTC. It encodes CASSFDRGAYEQYF.